Included here is one T cell receptor (beta chain) sequence, with context. Sequencing involved patients with CD8+CD57+ cell expansion previously shown by flow cytometry. Blood samples were obtained from patients who had received no prior therapy. Genomic DNA constituted the template upon which TCR beta VDJ and CDR3 profiling was performed. TCRdb re-analysed the reads in MiXCR, keeping a single row per CDR3 protein. The table shows 160,000 or so distinct CDR3 sequences, with about two thirds occurring only once. The sample comes from a study of CD8+CD57+ T cells in acquired aplastic anemia. Sequenced sample: sorted CD4+, CD8+, or CD8+CD57+ T cells (not recorded which) from PBMCs. The receptor comes from a human donor with aplastic anemia.

CDR3 DNA: TGTGCCAGCAGGACCGGGACTAGCGGGATCAATGAGCAGTTCTTC. Protein sequence: CASRTGTSGINEQFF. The chain joins TRBV7-2 to TRBJ2-1, with 13 bases matching TRBD2. Germline CDR1 reads SGHTA; CDR2 reads FQGNSA. Trimming at V came to 6 bases and at J to 6 bases, leaving 5 bases not matched to a gene. This CDR3 has 15 residues.